This T cell receptor beta chain was obtained from a study of post-analysis software for immune sequencing data. This CDR3 is 13 amino acids long. V was trimmed by 2 bases and J by 8 bases, leaving 10 bases between them. CDR1 MNHEY and CDR2 SVGEGT come from the germline V gene. Study results and caveats: Strong co-clustering by F measure linked samples that shared a preparation batch. Five TRBV segments, TRBV5-6, TRBV5-1 and TRBV20-1 among them, were found more frequent in patients than controls.

A note on this clonotype: Its target is not known.

Every TCR beta cDNA library bore unique molecular identifiers. A single record per CDR3 protein comes from TCRdb applying MiXCR to the PCR reads. The sample holds approximately 630,000 distinct CDR3 sequences, roughly three fifths seen once. V is TRBV6-2 or TRBV6-3 and J is TRBJ2-1; D may be TRBD1 (6 bases). The source of this sequence is a girl aged 2 to 10 with multiple sclerosis. Sequenced sample: blood. This chain's CDR3 is CASSYPNRDEQFF. CDR3 nucleotides: TGTGCCAGCAGTTACCCAAACAGGGATGAGCAGTTCTTC.